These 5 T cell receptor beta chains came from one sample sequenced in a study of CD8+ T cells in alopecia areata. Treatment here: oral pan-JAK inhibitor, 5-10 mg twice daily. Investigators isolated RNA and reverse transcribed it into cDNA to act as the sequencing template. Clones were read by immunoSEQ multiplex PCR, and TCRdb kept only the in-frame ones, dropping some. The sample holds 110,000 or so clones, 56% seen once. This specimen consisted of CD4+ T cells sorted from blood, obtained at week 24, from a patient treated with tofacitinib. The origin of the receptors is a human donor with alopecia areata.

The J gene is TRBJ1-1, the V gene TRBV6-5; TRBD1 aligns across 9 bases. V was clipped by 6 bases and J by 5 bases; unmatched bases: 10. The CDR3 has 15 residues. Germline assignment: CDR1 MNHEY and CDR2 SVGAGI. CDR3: CASRQGTGLWTEAFF. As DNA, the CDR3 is TGTGCCAGCAGACAAGGGACAGGGTTGTGGACTGAAGCTTTCTTT.

The CDR3 region has the DNA TGCGCCAGCAGCCCTGAAACCACCGGGACGGAGTACTTC. It specifies CASSPETTGTEYF. The J gene is TRBJ2-7, the V gene TRBV5-1, with D perhaps TRBD1 or TRBD2 (5 bases each). The V gene's germline CDR1 is SGHRS and CDR2 YFSETQ. The CDR3 consists of 13 residues. Trimming stripped 4 bases from V and 11 bases from J, with 19 bases between. The variable domain in full, completed from reference TRBV5-1 and TRBJ2-7, reads KAGVTQTPRYLIKTRGQQVTLSCSPISGHRSVSWYQQTPGQGLQFLFEYFSETQRNKGNFPGRFSGRQFSNSRSEMNVSTLELGDSALYLCASSPETTGTEYFGPGTRLTVT.

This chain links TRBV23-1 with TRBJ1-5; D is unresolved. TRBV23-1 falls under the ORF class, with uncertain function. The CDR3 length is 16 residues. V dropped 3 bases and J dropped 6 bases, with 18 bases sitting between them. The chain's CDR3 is CASSHPWRGSGQPQHF. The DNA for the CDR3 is TGCGCCAGCAGTCACCCCTGGAGAGGATCGGGTCAGCCCCAGCATTTT.

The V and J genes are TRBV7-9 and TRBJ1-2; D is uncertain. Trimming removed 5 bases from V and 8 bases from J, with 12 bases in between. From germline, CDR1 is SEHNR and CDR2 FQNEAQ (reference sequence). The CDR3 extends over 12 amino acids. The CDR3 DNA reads TGTGCCAGCAGCCTAATGGAGGGAGGCTACACCTTC. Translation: CASSLMEGGYTF.

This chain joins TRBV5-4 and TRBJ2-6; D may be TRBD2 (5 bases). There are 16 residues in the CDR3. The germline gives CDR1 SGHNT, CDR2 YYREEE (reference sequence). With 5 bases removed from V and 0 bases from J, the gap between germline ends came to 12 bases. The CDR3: CASSSGRHSGANVLTF. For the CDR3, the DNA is TGTGCCAGCAGTTCGGGGAGACACTCTGGGGCCAACGTCCTGACTTTC.